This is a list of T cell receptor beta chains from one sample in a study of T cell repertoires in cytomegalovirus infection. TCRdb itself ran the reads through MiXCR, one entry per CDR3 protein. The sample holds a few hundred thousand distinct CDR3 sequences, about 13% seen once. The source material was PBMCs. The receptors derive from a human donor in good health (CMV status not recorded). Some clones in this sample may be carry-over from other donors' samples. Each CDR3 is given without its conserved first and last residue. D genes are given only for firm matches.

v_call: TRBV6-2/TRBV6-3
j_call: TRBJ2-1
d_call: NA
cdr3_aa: ASSDRNEQF

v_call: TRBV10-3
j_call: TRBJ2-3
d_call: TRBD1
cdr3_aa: AISGPGQGRDTQY

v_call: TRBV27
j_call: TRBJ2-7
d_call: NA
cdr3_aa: ASSLRVEKYEQY

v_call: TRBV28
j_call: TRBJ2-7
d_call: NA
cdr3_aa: ASSFGGANYEQY

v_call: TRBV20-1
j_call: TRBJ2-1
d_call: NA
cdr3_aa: SARPIVGYNEQF

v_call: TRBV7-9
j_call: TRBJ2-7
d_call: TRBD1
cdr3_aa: ASSWSGDRLAYEQY

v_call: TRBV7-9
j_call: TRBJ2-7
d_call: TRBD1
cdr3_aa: ASSFDRVREQY

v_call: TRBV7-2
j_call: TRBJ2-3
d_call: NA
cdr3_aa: ASTLRLGTPARDTQY

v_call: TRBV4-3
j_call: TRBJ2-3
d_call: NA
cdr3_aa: ASSQDIERNTDTQY

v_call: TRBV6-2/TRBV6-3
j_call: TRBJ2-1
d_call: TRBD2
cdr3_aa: ASSSTMTSHEQF

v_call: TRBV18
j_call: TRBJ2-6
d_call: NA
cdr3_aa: ASSPQVGSGANVLT

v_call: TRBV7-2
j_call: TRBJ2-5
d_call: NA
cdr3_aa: ASSFRTVQETQY

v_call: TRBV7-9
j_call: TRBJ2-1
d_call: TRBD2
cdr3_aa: ASSLLAGGNEQF

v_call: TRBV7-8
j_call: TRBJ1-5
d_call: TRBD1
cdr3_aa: ASSTGEGQPQH

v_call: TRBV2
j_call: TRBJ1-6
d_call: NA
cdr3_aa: ASGGHPLFPLH

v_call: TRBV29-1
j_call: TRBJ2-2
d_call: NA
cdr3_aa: SVRGGLDTGELF

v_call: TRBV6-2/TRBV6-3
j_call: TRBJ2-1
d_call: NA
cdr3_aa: ASSYSGLSHLNEQF

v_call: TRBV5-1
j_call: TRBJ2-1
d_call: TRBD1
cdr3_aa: ASSLTGVGLSYNEQF

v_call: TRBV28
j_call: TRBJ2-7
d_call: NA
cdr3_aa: ASSGAVGPMIVVGEQY

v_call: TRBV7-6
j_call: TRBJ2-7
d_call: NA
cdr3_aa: ASSLALGWEQY

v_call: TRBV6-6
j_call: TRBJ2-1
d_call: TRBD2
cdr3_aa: ASSDGLAGGYEQF

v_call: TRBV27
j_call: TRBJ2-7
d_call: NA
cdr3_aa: ASSFINRVYEQY

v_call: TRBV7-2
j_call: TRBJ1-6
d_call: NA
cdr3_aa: ASSLWRTENSPLH

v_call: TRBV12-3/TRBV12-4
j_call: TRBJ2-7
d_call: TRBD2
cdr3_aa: ASSSSGGRRGEQY

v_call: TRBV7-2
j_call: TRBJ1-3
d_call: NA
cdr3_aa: ASTHSPGNTIY

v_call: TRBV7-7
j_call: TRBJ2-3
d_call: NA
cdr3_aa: ASSFRAGTDTQY

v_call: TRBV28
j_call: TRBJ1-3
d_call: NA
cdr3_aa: PSSLQPGNTIY

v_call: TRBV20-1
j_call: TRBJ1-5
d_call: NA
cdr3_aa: SAHMGGAQPQH

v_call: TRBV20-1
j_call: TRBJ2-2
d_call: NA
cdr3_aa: SAREQLFGELF

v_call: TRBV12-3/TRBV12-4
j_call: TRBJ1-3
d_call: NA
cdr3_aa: ASTSRAWQGRSTIY

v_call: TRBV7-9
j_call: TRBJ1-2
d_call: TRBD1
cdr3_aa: ASSTGDRYGYT

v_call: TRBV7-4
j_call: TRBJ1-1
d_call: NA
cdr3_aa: ASSLSRAWDEAF

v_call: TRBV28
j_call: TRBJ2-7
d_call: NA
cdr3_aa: ASRTEVYEQY

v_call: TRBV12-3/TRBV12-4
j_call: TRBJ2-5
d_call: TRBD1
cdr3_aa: ASSFRTGVSQETQY

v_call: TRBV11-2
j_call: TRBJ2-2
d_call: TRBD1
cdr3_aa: AIGQGRPGELF

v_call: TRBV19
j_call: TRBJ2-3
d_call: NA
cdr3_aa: ASSITSRDTQY

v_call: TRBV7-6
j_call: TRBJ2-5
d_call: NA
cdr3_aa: ASSLEVSGATFETQY

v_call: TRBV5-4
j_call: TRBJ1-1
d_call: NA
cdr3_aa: ASSLETAAPEAF

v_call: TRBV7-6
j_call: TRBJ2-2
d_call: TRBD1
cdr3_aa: ASSETGSPTGKLF

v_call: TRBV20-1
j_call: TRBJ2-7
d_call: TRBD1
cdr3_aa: SAREDRGLEEQY

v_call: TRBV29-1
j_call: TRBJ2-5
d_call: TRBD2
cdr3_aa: SVRPSGRYQETQY

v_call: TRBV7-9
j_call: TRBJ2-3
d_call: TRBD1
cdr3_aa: ASSSTGGAWGDTQY

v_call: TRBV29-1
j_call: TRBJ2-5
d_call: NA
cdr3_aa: SVEDPRGQYGETQY

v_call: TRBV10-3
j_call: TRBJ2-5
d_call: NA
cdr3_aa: AISELRQGGQETQY

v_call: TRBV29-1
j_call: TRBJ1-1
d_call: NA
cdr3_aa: SVEGGSSYTEAF

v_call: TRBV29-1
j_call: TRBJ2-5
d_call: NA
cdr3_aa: SVARTTIPKETQY

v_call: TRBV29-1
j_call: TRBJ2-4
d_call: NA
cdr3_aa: SVKELGVSDIQY

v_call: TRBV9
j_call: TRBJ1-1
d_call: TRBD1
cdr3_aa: ASSVDRGELFTEAF

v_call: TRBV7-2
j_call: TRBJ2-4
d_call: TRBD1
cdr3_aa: ASSLVGQGDIQY

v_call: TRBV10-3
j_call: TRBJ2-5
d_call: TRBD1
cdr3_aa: AISPRTGQGASETQY